This T cell receptor beta chain was profiled in a study of cytomegalovirus exposure and HLA in healthy donors. Study as a whole: From HLA-typed donors, an early data release held roughly 80 million unique TCRs.

Concerning this clone: Its specificity is unknown.

The CDR3 extends over 15 amino acids. CDR1 is SNHLY, CDR2 FYNNEI, per germline. The ends lost 4 bases at V and 3 bases at J; junction bases unmatched: 4. PCR amplification relied on 60 Vbeta primers (plus 13 Jbeta primers). TCRdb's copy holds only in-frame clones and misses some; the assay was immunoSEQ multiplex PCR. The data contain 200,000 to 250,000 clones, 60% to 80% of them singletons. Findings and limits, study-wide: Researchers reported in a later analysis that a missense DCLRE1C variant was tied to TCR beta V- and J-gene trimming. An Asian-associated ancestry cluster reportedly showed fewer N-insertions than the roughly 600-donor mean in a later analysis. Associated with HLA alleles at 0.05 false discovery rate in a later analysis were over 15,000 TCR beta sequences.

This clonotype was sampled from a male donor in good health and CMV-seronegative. Sequences were obtained from PBMCs. The J gene is TRBJ1-4, the V gene TRBV2; 8 nucleotides line up with TRBD1. The CDR3 DNA reads as TGTGCCAGCAGTGGGCGACAGGGGCCTAATGAAAAACTGTTTTTT. This gives the protein CASSGRQGPNEKLFF.